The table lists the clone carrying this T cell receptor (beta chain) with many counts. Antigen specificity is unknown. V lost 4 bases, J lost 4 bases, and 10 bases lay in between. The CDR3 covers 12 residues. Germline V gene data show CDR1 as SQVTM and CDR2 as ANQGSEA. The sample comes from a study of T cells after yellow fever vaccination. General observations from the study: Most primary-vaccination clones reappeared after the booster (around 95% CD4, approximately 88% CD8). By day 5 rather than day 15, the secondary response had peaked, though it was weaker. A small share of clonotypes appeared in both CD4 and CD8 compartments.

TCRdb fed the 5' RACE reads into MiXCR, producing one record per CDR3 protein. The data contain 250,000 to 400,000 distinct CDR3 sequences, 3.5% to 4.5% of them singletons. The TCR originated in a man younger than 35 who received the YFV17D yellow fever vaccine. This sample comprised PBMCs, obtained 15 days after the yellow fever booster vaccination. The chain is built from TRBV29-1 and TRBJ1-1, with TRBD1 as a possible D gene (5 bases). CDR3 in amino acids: CSVASQGTEAFF. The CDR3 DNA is TGCAGCGTTGCTTCGCAGGGCACTGAAGCTTTCTTT.